This T cell receptor beta chain was retrieved from a study of blood T cells in healthy people across ages. CDR1 is SGHTA, CDR2 FQGNSA, per germline. The CDR3 loop spans 16 amino acids. V shed 7 bases and J shed 1 base, with 19 bases lying between them. A second PCR of about 6 to 11 cycles used a sample-barcoded 5' primer and a J-beta primer mix. TCRdb analysed the 5' RACE reads with MiXCR anew, one entry per CDR3 protein. The sample has 550,000 to 700,000 distinct CDR3 sequences, roughly 28% seen once. This clonotype has more than one count but fewer than ten. The receptor's source is a woman aged 70-85 years in good health. The specimen sequenced was blood. The chain links TRBV7-2 to TRBJ2-5; D perhaps matches TRBD2 (6 bases). As DNA, the CDR3 is TGTGCCAGCACCCCCTTCGGCGGGGCTTTCCAAGAGACCCAGTACTTC. Amino acids: CASTPFGGAFQETQYF.